This T cell receptor beta chain is drawn from a study of T cells in women clearing cervical HPV infection (dated by TCRdb to 2017 to 2018). Regarding the complete study: The cases were some 25 women with histologically confirmed HPV16-related CIN3 or worse, and 2 of these cases were invasive cancers. Five blinded duplicates per group were added as quality controls, giving some 60 samples: 50 participants and 10 replicates. Controls were more than 20 women whose single incident HPV16 infection cleared within 12 months without precancer or cancer developing. For cases, a median interval of roughly 150 days, with an interquartile range of 90 to 200 days, was observed between lesion detection and blood sampling. The parent cohort enrolled 10,000 to 11,000 women aged 18 or older in Guanacaste, Costa Rica, in about 1992 to 1994 and followed the women for 7 to 8 years. Cases were matched to controls by age within five years and by the year the sample was collected. Blood from cases was collected at the visit at which the lesion was first identified, whereas blood from controls was collected once infection was no longer detected. The exploratory proof-of-principle case-control study was nested within the Guanacaste HPV Natural History Study in Costa Rica and compared TCR repertoires across cervical HPV16 outcomes. A median age of 34 years was observed in cases versus 38 in controls, and no significant differences in baseline characteristics were found. Because only a few women had HLA typing data, the possibility that HLA type acted as a confounder could not be ruled out. General conclusions and limits of the study: Because T-cell numbers per sample were unknown, differences in richness could reflect varying T-cell content rather than repertoire biology. Random forest classifiers that combined richness and V gene abundances separated cases from controls with an estimated AUC of less than 0.85. TCR repertoire richness was significantly higher in CIN3+ cases than in controls across sequencing depths, while evenness did not differ. The cross-sectional design could not show whether associations preceded infection or resulted from it; effector/memory subsets and HPV-specific T cells were not isolated. Lower TRBV6-7 relative abundance was observed in cases than in controls (approximately 0.1% versus 0.16%; Bonferroni P = 0.0008).

As regards this clone: No cognate antigen has been identified for it. The read comes to an end 3 residues before the CDR3 does, leaving the germline J gene to fill in the end.

TCR beta CDR3 regions were amplified by multiplex PCR from an average of about 1,100 ng genomic DNA per sample using the immunoSEQ assay. To correct primer bias, the assay used a complete synthetic TCR repertoire to set an amplification baseline. The amplicons were sequenced using the Illumina platform. Per the authors' processing: Sequences were error-corrected by clustering with frequency ratios and a modified nearest-neighbor algorithm and were then analyzed in the immunoSEQ Analyzer with IMGT gene definitions. At each rarefaction depth, TCR richness and evenness were averaged across 20 rarefaction repeats, and any sample with fewer sequences than the depth was left out. Wilcoxon rank sum tests with FDR correction were used to compare relative abundances of V, D and J genes between the groups. An intraclass correlation of around 96% for TCR richness and an average of roughly 83% across some 70 gene segments were obtained from the blinded duplicates. Sourced from immuneACCESS, this table was stored by TCRdb with only in-frame sequences that have V and J called. A share of the clones is absent; for the studies checked, an unresolved V gene accounts for under half, and the remainder has no known explanation. From that table come the V and J calls and clone size; the DNA was used to work out D and trimming. The record for this sample contains approximately 52,000 clones. The leading ten clones occupy around 1.6% of the sample.

From its cysteine to its phenylalanine, the CDR3 spans 15 amino acids. Sequencing covers 36 bases of the CDR3, shown here with the frame starting at base 1. The V end gives up 5 bases and the J end 0 bases, leaving 2 bases in the junction not matched to a gene. Every participant had a single incident cervical HPV16 infection, and prevalent HPV16 infections were excluded. Cervical HPV DNA was detected with MY09/MY11 PCR, and genotyping was done by dot-blot hybridization. Roughly 15 mL of heparinized blood was centrifuged, after which the buffy coat was aliquoted, frozen at -30 degrees C, and then stored at -80 degrees C. QIAGEN kits were used to extract genomic DNA from buffy coat specimens.

This TCR came from a woman between 18 and 70 years old with a cervical HPV16 infection that either progressed to CIN3+ or cleared (not recorded which). The chain joins TRBV12-3 or TRBV12-4 to TRBJ2-3; 10 of the junction bases match TRBD2. Sequencing was carried out using blood buffy coat. The CDR3 amino acid sequence is: CASSRTSGSTDTQYF. Incomplete CDR3 DNA: TGTGCCAGCAGTAGGACTAGCGGTAGCACAGATACG.